This T cell receptor (beta chain) was sequenced in a study of identical twins. The CDR3 loop spans 14 amino acids. The germline gives CDR1 SNHLY, CDR2 FYNNEI. V gave up 6 bases and J gave up 5 bases, with 17 bases separating them. TCRdb used MiXCR to reprocess the 5' RACE reads, holding one entry per CDR3 protein. The sample has more than 200,000 distinct CDR3 sequences; 11% to 15% are singletons. A few counts support this clonotype. Sequenced material: memory (CD45RO+) T cells sorted from blood. This chain joins TRBV2 and TRBJ2-7; D is uncertain. The source is a woman aged 18-29 years in good health. CDR3 sequence (DNA): TGTGCCAGCAGACCCCTCCCGGCCGCGGACGAGCAGTACTTC. Encoded protein: CASRPLPAADEQYF. Full variable domain (outside the CDR3, taken from reference TRBV2 and TRBJ2-7): EPEVTQTPSHQVTQMGQEVILRCVPISNHLYFYWYRQILGQKVEFLVSFYNNEISEKSEIFDDQFSVERPDGSNFTLKIRSTKLEDSAMYFCASRPLPAADEQYFGPGTRLTVT.